The 10 T cell receptor beta chains given below trace back to one sample, sequenced in a study of T cells in Graves' hyperthyroidism and ophthalmopathy. TCR beta CDR3 sequences were amplified from RNA transcripts. Using the HTBI primer set, a first-round RT-PCR was run on the TCR CDR3. MiXCR, applied by TCRdb to the multiplex PCR reads, yields one record per CDR3 protein. The sample yields a few hundred thousand distinct CDR3 sequences, about 43% seen once. Specimen: peripheral blood or thyroid tissue (not recorded which). These receptors were taken from a woman aged 18-29 years with Graves' hyperthyroidism.

In this sample, this clonotype turned up many times. The V and J genes are TRBV24-1 and TRBJ1-1; D remains unclear. The CDR3 covers 13 residues. Per germline, CDR1 KGHDR and CDR2 SFDVKD. With 5 bases removed from V and 0 bases from J, the gap between germline ends came to 6 bases. CDR3 sequence reads: CATSGGMNTEAFF. The CDR3 DNA sequence: TGTGCCACCAGTGGCGGGATGAACACTGAAGCTTTCTTT.

The chain joins TRBV7-9 to TRBJ2-7; TRBD2 agrees at 7 bases. The V gene end was trimmed by 7 bases and the J gene end by 6 bases; junction bases not matched to a gene: 12. The germline CDR1 and CDR2 sequences are SEHNR and FQNEAQ (reference sequence). CDR3 size: 14 residues. CDR3 sequence reads: CASTPWEGGSEQYF. CDR3 bases: TGTGCCAGCACCCCTTGGGAGGGCGGATCCGAGCAGTACTTC.

This clonotype was observed a handful of times. The V call is TRBV7-6, the J call TRBJ2-7; no reliable D call. The CDR3 is 14 residues long. Germline loops: CDR1 SGHVS, CDR2 FNYEAQ. The V end was cut by 0 bases, the J end by 3 bases, with 9 bases between. DNA of the CDR3: TGTGCCAGCAGCTTAGCTCCGGAATTCTACGAGCAGTACTTC. Residues: CASSLAPEFYEQYF.

This clonotype was observed a handful of times. CDR3 DNA: TGTGCCAGCAGTTTTTGGGGTCGTGACTACACCTTC. Translated: CASSFWGRDYTF. V and J are TRBV2 and TRBJ1-2; D is ambiguous. The CDR3 length is 12 residues. Germline-derived CDR1 and CDR2 are SNHLY and FYNNEI. Trimming stripped 5 bases from V and 10 bases from J, with 14 bases between.

A remark on this clonotype: A single base separates this from a much larger clone, so it may be a read error. The chain recombines TRBV2 with TRBJ2-5, with D possibly TRBD2 on 5 matching bases. The length of the CDR3 is 13 residues. Germline lookup yields CDR1 SNHLY and CDR2 FYNNEI. The CDR3 coding sequence is TGTGCCGGCAGTGAGGGCAGACAAGAGACCCAGTACTTC. This codes for CAGSEGRQETQYF.

This clonotype was found many times. The chain combines TRBV29-1 with TRBJ1-2; 8 bases match TRBD1. Germline CDR1 SQVTM, CDR2 ANQGSEA. The CDR3 is made up of 14 amino acids. Unmatched junction bases numbered 14, after V lost 7 bases and J lost 7 bases. This CDR3 is CSAPREDRVGGYTF. The CDR3 DNA follows: TGCAGCGCCCCAAGGGAGGACAGGGTGGGTGGCTACACCTTC.

In its sample, this clonotype was seen many times. This may be a read error, as it is one base from a much larger clone. V and J are TRBV12-3 or TRBV12-4 and TRBJ1-4; D gene uncertain. The length of the CDR3 is 11 residues. V lost 3 bases, J lost 4 bases, and 0 bases lay in between. The CDR3 DNA is TGTGCCAGCAGTTTTAATGAAAAACTGTTTTTT. It encodes CASSFNEKLFF.

The count of this clonotype is one. V gene TRBV24-1 combines with J gene TRBJ2-5, with D perhaps assigned TRBD1 or TRBD2 (5 bases each). Germline CDR1 reads KGHDR; CDR2 reads SFDVKD. The CDR3 has 15 residues. Trimming left V 3 bases short and J 4 bases short, with 14 bases between. This CDR3 is CATSDPQGRRETQYF. CDR3 coding DNA: TGTGCCACCAGTGATCCTCAGGGACGGCGAGAGACCCAGTACTTC.

The chain combines TRBV5-1 with TRBJ1-1; possible D gene TRBD1, 5 bases. Germline-derived CDR1 and CDR2 are SGHRS and YFSETQ. CDR3 length: 13 residues. Trimming stripped 1 base from V and 5 bases from J, with 9 bases between. CDR3 in amino acids: CASSLLQATEAFF. Here the CDR3 DNA reads TGCGCCAGCAGCTTGCTACAGGCGACTGAAGCTTTCTTT. The full variable domain, its missing parts supplied by reference TRBV5-1 and TRBJ1-1, is KAGVTQTPRYLIKTRGQQVTLSCSPISGHRSVSWYQQTPGQGLQFLFEYFSETQRNKGNFPGRFSGRQFSNSRSEMNVSTLELGDSALYLCASSLLQATEAFFGQGTRLTVV.

The sample holds a few counts of this clonotype. This chain joins TRBV10-3 and TRBJ2-7; 7 bases align to TRBD2. This CDR3 is built from 13 residues. The germline V gene encodes CDR1 ENHRY and CDR2 SYGVKD. With V trimmed by 9 bases and J by 0 bases, 5 bases remained unmatched. CDR3 region: CAISGGFSYEQYF. DNA for the CDR3: TGTGCCATTTCGGGGGGATTCTCCTACGAGCAGTACTTC.